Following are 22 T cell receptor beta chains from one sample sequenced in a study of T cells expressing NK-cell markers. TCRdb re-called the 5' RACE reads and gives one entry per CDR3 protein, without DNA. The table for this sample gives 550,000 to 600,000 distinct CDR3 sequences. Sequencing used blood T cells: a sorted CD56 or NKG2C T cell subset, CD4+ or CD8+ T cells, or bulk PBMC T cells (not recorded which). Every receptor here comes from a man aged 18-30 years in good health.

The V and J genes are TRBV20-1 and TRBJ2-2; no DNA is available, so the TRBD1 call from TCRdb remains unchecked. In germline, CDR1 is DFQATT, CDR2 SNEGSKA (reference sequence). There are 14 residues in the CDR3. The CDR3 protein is CSARNIRATGELFF.

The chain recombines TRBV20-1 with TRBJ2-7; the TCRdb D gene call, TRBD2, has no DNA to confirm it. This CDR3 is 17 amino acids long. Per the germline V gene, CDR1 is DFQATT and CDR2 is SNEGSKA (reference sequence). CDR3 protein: CSARDRGVPQPSGKQYF.

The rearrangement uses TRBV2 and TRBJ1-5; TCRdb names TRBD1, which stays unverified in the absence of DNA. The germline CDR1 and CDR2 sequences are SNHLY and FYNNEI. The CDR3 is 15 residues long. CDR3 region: CASSVFRGTNQPQHF.

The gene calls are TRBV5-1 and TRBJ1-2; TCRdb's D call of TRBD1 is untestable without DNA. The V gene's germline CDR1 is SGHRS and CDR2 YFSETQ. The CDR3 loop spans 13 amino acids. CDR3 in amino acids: CASSLRGDYGYTF.

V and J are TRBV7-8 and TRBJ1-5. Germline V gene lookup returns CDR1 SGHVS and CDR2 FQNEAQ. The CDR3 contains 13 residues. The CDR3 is CASSKNSNQPQHF.

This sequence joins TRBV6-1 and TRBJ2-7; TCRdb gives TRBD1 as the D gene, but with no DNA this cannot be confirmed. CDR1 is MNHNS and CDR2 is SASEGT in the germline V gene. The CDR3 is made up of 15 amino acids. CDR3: CASRNPGDTSYEQYF.

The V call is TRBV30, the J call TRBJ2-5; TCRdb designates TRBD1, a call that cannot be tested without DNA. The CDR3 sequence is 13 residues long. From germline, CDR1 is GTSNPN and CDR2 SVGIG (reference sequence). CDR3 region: CAWAGGLEETQYF.

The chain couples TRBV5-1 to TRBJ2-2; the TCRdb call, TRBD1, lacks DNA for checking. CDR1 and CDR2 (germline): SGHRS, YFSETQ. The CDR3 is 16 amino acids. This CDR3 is CASSPGQSGIGGELFF. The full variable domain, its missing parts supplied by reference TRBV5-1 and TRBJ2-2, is KAGVTQTPRYLIKTRGQQVTLSCSPISGHRSVSWYQQTPGQGLQFLFEYFSETQRNKGNFPGRFSGRQFSNSRSEMNVSTLELGDSALYLCASSPGQSGIGGELFFGEGSRLTVL.

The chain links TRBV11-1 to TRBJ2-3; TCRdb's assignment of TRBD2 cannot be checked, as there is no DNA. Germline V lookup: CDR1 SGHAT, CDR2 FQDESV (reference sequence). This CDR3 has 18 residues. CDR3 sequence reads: CASSQQSDASGSTDTQYF.

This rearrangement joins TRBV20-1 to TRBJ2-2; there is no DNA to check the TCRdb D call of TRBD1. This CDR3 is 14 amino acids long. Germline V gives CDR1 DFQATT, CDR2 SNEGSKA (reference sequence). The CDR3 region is CSAGGGTLGGELFF.

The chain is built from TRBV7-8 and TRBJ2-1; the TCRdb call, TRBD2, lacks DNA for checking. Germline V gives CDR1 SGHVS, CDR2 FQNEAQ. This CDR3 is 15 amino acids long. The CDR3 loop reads CASSLLLAGGPEQFF.

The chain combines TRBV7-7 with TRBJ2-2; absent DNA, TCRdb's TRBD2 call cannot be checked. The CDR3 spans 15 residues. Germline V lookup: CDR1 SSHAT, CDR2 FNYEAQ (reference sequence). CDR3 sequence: CASSSGAPWSGELFF.

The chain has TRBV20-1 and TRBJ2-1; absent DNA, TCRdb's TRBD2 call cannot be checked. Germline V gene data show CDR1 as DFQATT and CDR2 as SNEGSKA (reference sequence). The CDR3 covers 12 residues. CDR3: CSASSPRNEQFF.

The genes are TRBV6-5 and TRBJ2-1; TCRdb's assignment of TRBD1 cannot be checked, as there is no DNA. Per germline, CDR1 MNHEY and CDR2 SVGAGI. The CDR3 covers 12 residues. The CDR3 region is CASSPGGYEQFF.

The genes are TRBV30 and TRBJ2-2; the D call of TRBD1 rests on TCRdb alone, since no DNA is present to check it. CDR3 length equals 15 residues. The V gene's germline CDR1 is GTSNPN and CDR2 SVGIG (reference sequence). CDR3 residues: CAWSPTGRNTGELFF.

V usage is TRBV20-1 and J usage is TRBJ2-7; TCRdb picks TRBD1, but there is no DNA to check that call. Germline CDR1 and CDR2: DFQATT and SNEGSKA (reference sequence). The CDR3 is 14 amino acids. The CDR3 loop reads CSASPTGWAYEQYF.

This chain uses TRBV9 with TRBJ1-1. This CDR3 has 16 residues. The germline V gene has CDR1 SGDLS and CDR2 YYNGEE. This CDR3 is CASSNLVRGANTEAFF.

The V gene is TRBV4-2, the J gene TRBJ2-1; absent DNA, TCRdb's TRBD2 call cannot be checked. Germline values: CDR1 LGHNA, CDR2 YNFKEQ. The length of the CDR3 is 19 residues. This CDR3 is CASSHLMPLAGVGYNEQFF.

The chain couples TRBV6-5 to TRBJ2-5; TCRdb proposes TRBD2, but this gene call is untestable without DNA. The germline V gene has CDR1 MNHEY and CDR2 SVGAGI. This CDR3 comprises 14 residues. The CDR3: CASSYSSGEETQYF.

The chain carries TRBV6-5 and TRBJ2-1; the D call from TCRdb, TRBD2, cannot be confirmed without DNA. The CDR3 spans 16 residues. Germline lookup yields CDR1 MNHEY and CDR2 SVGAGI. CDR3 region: CASSYSRETQSNEQFF.

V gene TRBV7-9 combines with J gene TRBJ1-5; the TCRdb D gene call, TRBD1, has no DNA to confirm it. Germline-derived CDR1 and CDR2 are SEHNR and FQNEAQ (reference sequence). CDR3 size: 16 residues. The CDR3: CASSTPSGTAHQPQHF.

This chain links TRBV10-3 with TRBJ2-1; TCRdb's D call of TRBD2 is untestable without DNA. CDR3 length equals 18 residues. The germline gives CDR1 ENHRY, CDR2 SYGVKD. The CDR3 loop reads CAISERSSGLSSYNEQFF.